Listed below are T cell receptor beta chains from one sample, sequenced in a study of PD-1 blockade in mismatch repair-deficient tumors. Here immunoSEQ multiplex PCR was the method, and the copy in TCRdb shows in-frame clones only, minus some. This sample has about 100,000 clones, with 82% found just once. The sequencing here drew on peripheral blood, taken approximately 8 months after starting pembrolizumab. The receptors were gathered from an adult with mismatch repair-deficient cancer. Both conserved end residues are part of each CDR3. Fields, in order: clone size, J gene, V gene, D gene, CDR3 DNA, CDR3 protein. D genes are given only for firm matches. Clone size, where shown, is once, few, many, or a class for clones that have expanded.

>NA|TRBJ2-3|TRBV7-9|NA
TGTGCCAGCAGCCCCCAGGGGGACTCAGATACGCAGTATTTT
CASSPQGDSDTQYF
>NA|TRBJ2-5|TRBV5-1|NA
TGCGCCAGCAGCTTGGGGACAGTGCAAGAGACCCAGTACTTC
CASSLGTVQETQYF
>NA|TRBJ2-5|TRBV6-5|NA
TGTGCCAGCAGCCCTGACGGGAGTGTGACCCAGTACTTC
CASSPDGSVTQYF
>NA|TRBJ2-3|TRBV19|TRBD2
TGTGCCAGTAGTGATAGCGGGAGGGCCTGGGATACGCAGTATTTT
CASSDSGRAWDTQYF
>NA|TRBJ1-4|TRBV2|NA
TGTGCCAGTGGGCCAGGAATGATCGAAAAACTGTTTTTT
CASGPGMIEKLFF
>few|TRBJ1-2|TRBV29-1|NA
TGCAGCGTTAAGGGAGGGAACTATGGCTACACCTTC
CSVKGGNYGYTF
>NA|TRBJ2-1|TRBV5-1|TRBD2
TGCGCCAGCAGCGTAGGGACTAGCGGGTCGCAGTTCTTC
CASSVGTSGSQFF
>NA|TRBJ2-5|TRBV5-1|NA
TGCGCCAGCAGCTTGGCCTTATTGGGTCAAGAGACCCAGTACTTC
CASSLALLGQETQYF
>NA|TRBJ1-2|TRBV6-5|TRBD1
TGTGCCAGCAGGTCGACAGGGCTGGTCTATGGCTACACCTTC
CASRSTGLVYGYTF
>NA|TRBJ2-7|TRBV6-5|TRBD1
TGTGCCAGCAGTTACTCAGGACAGGGCTACGAGCAGTACTTC
CASSYSGQGYEQYF
>once|TRBJ2-7|TRBV5-1|TRBD2
TGCGCCAGCAGACCGACTAGCGGGTCCTACGAGCAGTACTTC
CASRPTSGSYEQYF
>NA|TRBJ2-3|TRBV2|TRBD1
TGTGCCATAGGACAGGGGGAGTTTTCGCAGTATTTT
CAIGQGEFSQYF
>few|TRBJ1-2|TRBV5-4|NA
TGTGCCAGCAGCGTAAACAGGGTGGAAGGCTACACCTTC
CASSVNRVEGYTF
>NA|TRBJ1-1|TRBV5-8|NA
TGTGCCAGCAGCTTAGGATGGGGGGACCGATCACAAGCTTTCTTT
CASSLGWGDRSQAFF
>NA|TRBJ2-1|TRBV6-5|NA
TGTGCCAGCAGTCTCCATCCCCCCAATGAGCAGTTCTTC
CASSLHPPNEQFF
>once|TRBJ2-3|TRBV5-4|TRBD2
TGTGCCAGCAGAGCGGGAGAGTTTTCGACAGATACGCAGTATTTT
CASRAGEFSTDTQYF
>NA|TRBJ1-5|TRBV28|NA
TGTGCCAGCAGGCTTAGGGGTAGCAATCAGCCCCAGCATTTT
CASRLRGSNQPQHF
>NA|TRBJ2-7|TRBV5-6|TRBD1
TGTGCCAGCAGCTTGGGGGACAGGGTGTACAACGAGCAGTACTTC
CASSLGDRVYNEQYF
>NA|TRBJ2-5|TRBV5-4|TRBD2
TGTGCCAGCAGCTTGGGAACTAGCGGGGTCCAAGAGACCCAGTACTTC
CASSLGTSGVQETQYF